This TCR beta chain was recorded in a study of blood T cell repertoires in COVID-19. Turning to the study itself: Samples came from the United States, Italy and Spain, spanning acute and convalescent COVID-19. Sample material is recorded as cDNA or gDNA derived from T cells, B-cell-depleted T cells, or PBMCs.

Under the authors' procedure: For nucleated cells, counts were estimated from reference gene primer amplification. The data were produced by immunoSEQ multiplex PCR, yet TCRdb's version contains in-frame clones alone and is incomplete. That table furnishes V, J and clone size, whereas the DNA furnished D and trimming. The table lists about 140,000 clones, around 87% of them singletons. The V and J ends lost 5 bases and 4 bases respectively, with 9 bases between them. The V gene's germline CDR1 is KGHSH and CDR2 LQKENI. The CDR3 has 13 amino acids. Sequenced: peripheral blood. The source of this sequence is a middle-aged man with active COVID-19. The genes are TRBV18 and TRBJ2-1; D remains unclear. The CDR3 DNA reads as TGTGCCAGCTCAATTGTCGGGTACAATGAGCAGTTCTTC. It is translated as CASSIVGYNEQFF.